The 30 T cell receptor beta chains in this list originate from one sample, sequenced in a study of shared clonotypes between healthy human individuals. Profiled with immunoSEQ multiplex PCR; TCRdb holds only in-frame clones, not every one. The sample includes 190,000 or so clones, approximately 61% of them seen just once. Sequencing was carried out using memory CD4+ T cells sorted from blood. The subset here: CD45RA-negative fraction. These receptors were obtained from a man aged 25-40 years in good health.

The rearrangement uses TRBV11-2 and TRBJ2-3; 7 nucleotides match TRBD2. The germline V gene encodes CDR1 SGHAT and CDR2 FQNNGV. After removal of 5 bases from V and 1 base from J, the junction contained 9 bases not matched to a gene. The CDR3 is 16 residues long. DNA of the CDR3: TGTGCCAGCAGCCTTGGCGGGAGCCCACGCACAGATACGCAGTATTTT. Its translation: CASSLGGSPRTDTQYF.

V is TRBV7-2 and J is TRBJ2-7, with unresolved D. Trimming removed 3 bases from V and 0 bases from J, with 9 bases in between. The CDR3 totals 14 residues. Germline CDR1 reads SGHTA; CDR2 reads FQGNSA. The CDR3 region is CASSLSTSSYEQYF. CDR3 sequence (DNA): TGTGCCAGCAGCTTGTCTACGAGCTCCTACGAGCAGTACTTC. Together with reference TRBV7-2 and TRBJ2-7, the CDR3 gives the full variable domain: GAGVSQSPSNKVTEKGKDVELRCDPISGHTALYWYRQSLGQGLEFLIYFQGNSAPDKSGLPSDRFSAERTGGSVSTLTIQRTQQEDSAVYLCASSLSTSSYEQYFGPGTRLTVT.

The chain couples TRBV2 to TRBJ2-5; TRBD2 agrees at 12 bases. V gave up 4 bases and J gave up 13 bases; unmatched junction bases: 10. The CDR3 spans 14 residues. CDR1 and CDR2 from the germline V gene are SNHLY and FYNNEI. The CDR3 coding sequence is TGTGCCAGCAGTGGCAGTCTAGCGGGAGGGGTCTGGTACTTC. This gives the protein CASSGSLAGGVWYF.

On this clone itself: Other nucleotide sequences in the sample specify the same CDR3. V is TRBV5-4 and J is TRBJ1-2; no clear D gene. V was shortened by 0 bases and J by 4 bases, with 4 bases between the two germline ends. Germline assignment: CDR1 SGHNT and CDR2 YYREEE (reference sequence). The CDR3 loop spans 12 amino acids. The CDR3 DNA reads TGTGCCAGCAGCTTGGAGGGCTATGGCTACACCTTC. Translating it yields CASSLEGYGYTF.

This clone was detected only a few times. The V call is TRBV5-4, the J call TRBJ1-2, with 10 bases identical to TRBD1. This CDR3 contains 14 residues. The ends lost 4 bases at V and 7 bases at J; junction bases unmatched: 7. Per the germline V gene, CDR1 is SGHNT and CDR2 is YYREEE (reference sequence). The CDR3 region has the DNA TGTGCCAGCAGCCCGACAGGGGGCGGCCCTGGCTACACCTTC. This sequence encodes CASSPTGGGPGYTF. The whole variable domain, filled in from reference TRBV5-4 and TRBJ1-2, reads ETGVTQSPTHLIKTRGQQVTLRCSSQSGHNTVSWYQQALGQGPQFIFQYYREEENGRGNFPPRFSGLQFPNYSSELNVNALELDDSALYLCASSPTGGGPGYTFGSGTRLTVV.

This clone has a handful of counts. The J gene is TRBJ2-6, the V gene TRBV2, with D hard to call. Between the trimmed V and J ends, which lost 6 bases and 4 bases, there was a span of 4 bases. Per the germline V gene, CDR1 is SNHLY and CDR2 is FYNNEI. This CDR3 comprises 12 residues. CDR3: CASSLGANVLTF. The DNA of the CDR3 is TGTGCCAGCAGCCTCGGGGCCAACGTCCTGACTTTC.

The chain is built from TRBV9 and TRBJ1-1; D is unclear. The CDR3 runs to 15 residues. The V gene's germline CDR1 is SGDLS and CDR2 YYNGEE. Trimming took 0 bases from V and 3 from J, leaving 12 bases between them. The CDR3 sequence is CASSVGPRVDTEAFF. CDR3 coding DNA: TGTGCCAGCAGCGTAGGTCCGAGAGTGGACACTGAAGCTTTCTTT. The full variable domain, its missing parts supplied by reference TRBV9 and TRBJ1-1, is DSGVTQTPKHLITATGQRVTLRCSPRSGDLSVYWYQQSLDQGLQFLIQYYNGEERAKGNILERFSAQQFPDLHSELNLSSLELGDSALYFCASSVGPRVDTEAFFGQGTRLTVV.

This clone was recorded only once. This chain joins TRBV7-2 and TRBJ2-1; 12 bases fit TRBD2. Germline-derived CDR1 and CDR2 are SGHTA and FQGNSA. The V and J ends lost 5 bases and 6 bases, in that order; junction bases with no gene match: 5. The CDR3 totals 15 residues. The CDR3 spells CASSPGTSGFNEQFF. For the CDR3, the DNA is TGTGCCAGCAGCCCCGGGACTAGCGGGTTCAATGAGCAGTTCTTC.

This clone was found once. This chain connects TRBV7-9 to TRBJ2-5, with unresolved D. The CDR3 length is 15 residues. Trimming left V 2 bases short and J 4 bases short, with 14 bases between. Germline lookup yields CDR1 SEHNR and CDR2 FQNEAQ (reference sequence). CDR3 DNA: TGTGCCAGCAGCTTATTAGGCAGCCCGGGAGAGACCCAGTACTTC. This translates into CASSLLGSPGETQYF.

To note about this clone: The germline gene is not matched at one end of the junction; a read error may be the cause. The rearrangement joins TRBV18 to TRBJ1-5; 10 bases match TRBD1. The CDR3 has 14 amino acids. Germline CDR1 and CDR2: KGHSH and LQKENI. CDR3 in DNA: TGTGCCAGCTCACCGACAGGGGGCAAGCAGCCCCAGCATTTT. Protein product: CASSPTGGKQPQHF.

The genes are TRBV6-6 and TRBJ1-5; D is possibly TRBD1 (6 bases). V lost 7 bases and J lost 2, with 15 bases in between. From germline, CDR1 is MNHNY and CDR2 SVGAGI (reference sequence). This CDR3 has 15 amino acids. The CDR3 protein is CASKRGGAGNQPQHF. The CDR3 region has the DNA TGTGCCAGCAAAAGGGGGGGGGCGGGCAATCAGCCCCAGCATTTT.

The chain links TRBV28 to TRBJ2-7, with 7 bases aligning to TRBD2. CDR1 is MDHEN and CDR2 is SYDVKM in the germline V gene. The V gene end was trimmed by 6 bases and the J gene end by 7 bases; junction bases not matched to a gene: 12. The CDR3 consists of 14 residues. CDR3 sequence (DNA): TGTGCCAGCAGGGGAGGGACCGAGCTACAGGAGCAGTACTTC. Its protein is CASRGGTELQEQYF. Supplemented by reference TRBV28 and TRBJ2-7, the full variable domain reads DVKVTQSSRYLVKRTGEKVFLECVQDMDHENMFWYRQDPGLGLRLIYFSYDVKMKEKGDIPEGYSVSREKKERFSLILESASTNQTSMYLCASRGGTELQEQYFGPGTRLTVT.

This clone has more than one count but fewer than ten. V is TRBV5-1 and J is TRBJ2-3, with 9 bases that match TRBD1. V was clipped by 0 bases and J by 10 bases; unmatched bases: 9. The CDR3 loop spans 15 amino acids. Germline V lookup: CDR1 SGHRS, CDR2 YFSETQ. Here the CDR3 DNA reads TGCGCCAGCAGCTTGGGAGGACAGGGGCCCCTGGCGCAGTATTTT. The encoded protein is CASSLGGQGPLAQYF.

This clone was observed many times. The chain uses TRBV27 and TRBJ2-7; TRBD2 agrees at 15 bases. The CDR3 totals 15 residues. The germline V gene has CDR1 MNHEY and CDR2 SMNVEV (reference sequence). V was pared by 3 bases and J by 7 bases, with 4 bases of the junction left unmatched. This CDR3 is CASSFRTSGRGEQYF. CDR3 DNA sequence: TGTGCCAGCAGTTTCCGGACTAGCGGGAGGGGTGAGCAGTACTTC.

V gene TRBV18 combines with J gene TRBJ1-5; TRBD1 aligns across 10 bases. V trimming: 6 bases; J trimming: 3 bases; junction bases outside the gene matches: 11. The CDR3 contains 17 residues. Germline V gives CDR1 KGHSH, CDR2 LQKENI. For the CDR3, the DNA is TGTGCCAGCTCGTCCAACTTGGGACAGGGGAACAATCAGCCCCAGCATTTT. It specifies CASSSNLGQGNNQPQHF.

This clone was picked up a small number of times. This rearrangement joins TRBV7-2 to TRBJ2-3; 13 bases map to TRBD2. Germline V CDR1 and CDR2: SGHTA, FQGNSA. The CDR3 sequence is 13 residues long. V was pared by 8 bases and J by 6 bases, with 2 bases of the junction left unmatched. CDR3 DNA: TGTGCCAGCCGGACTAGCGGGAGTGATACGCAGTATTTT. Translation: CASRTSGSDTQYF.

The rearrangement joins TRBV6-1 to TRBJ2-5; 12 bases line up with TRBD1. The CDR3 consists of 16 residues. J was trimmed by 5 bases and V by 2 bases; bases with no gene match: 6. Germline V gene lookup returns CDR1 MNHNS and CDR2 SASEGT. The CDR3 reads CASSETGTGGFETQYF. CDR3 nucleotide sequence: TGTGCCAGCAGTGAAACGGGGACAGGGGGCTTTGAGACCCAGTACTTC.

The chain has TRBV7-4 and TRBJ2-7; no reliable D call. In germline, CDR1 is SGHVT, CDR2 SQSDAQ. Trimming cost V 3 bases and J 3 bases, with 3 bases left between them. The CDR3 loop spans 11 amino acids. The CDR3 DNA follows: TGTGCCAGCAGCTTTGACTACGAGCAGTACTTC. Translated: CASSFDYEQYF.

The chain employs TRBV4-1 and TRBJ2-1; D perhaps matches TRBD2 (5 bases). CDR1 and CDR2 (germline): MGHRA, YSYEKL. V lost 1 base and J lost 11, with 12 bases in between. This CDR3 region has 13 residues. DNA for the CDR3: TGCGCCAGCAGCCAAGGCCGGGGTTTAAAGCAGTTCTTC. Amino acids: CASSQGRGLKQFF.

The chain couples TRBV7-6 to TRBJ2-1, with 10 bases aligning to TRBD2. This CDR3 contains 15 residues. V shed 1 base and J 8 bases; nucleotides not matched to a gene: 5. Germline CDR1 reads SGHVS; CDR2 reads FNYEAQ. CDR3 nucleotides: TGTGCCAGCAGCTTAGGCGTAGCGGGAGGAGATGAGCAGTTCTTC. Translating it yields CASSLGVAGGDEQFF.

This chain links TRBV7-2 with TRBJ2-5; D unresolved. CDR3 length: 14 amino acids. V was shortened by 1 base and J by 5 bases, with 11 bases between the two germline ends. Germline CDR1 and CDR2: SGHTA and FQGNSA. CDR3 nucleotides: TGTGCCAGCAGCTTAGGGGGATTCGTTGAGACCCAGTACTTC. Residues: CASSLGGFVETQYF.

With regard to this clone: This same CDR3 is encoded by further DNA sequences in the sample. The J gene is TRBJ2-3, the V gene TRBV19; D is unclear. The germline V gene encodes CDR1 LNHDA and CDR2 SQIVND (reference sequence). Trimming stripped 6 bases from V and 6 bases from J, with 10 bases between. The CDR3 is 12 amino acids. The CDR3 DNA is TGTGCCAGTAGACAGTCCGGGGATACGCAGTATTTT. Encoded protein: CASRQSGDTQYF.

This clone was seen a few times. CDR3 nucleotides: TGTGCCAGCGAGGGTTCCTACGAGCAGTACTTC. It codes for CASEGSYEQYF. This chain uses TRBV28 with TRBJ2-7, with a possible D match to TRBD2 (5 bases). This CDR3 region has 11 residues. Germline loops: CDR1 MDHEN, CDR2 SYDVKM. The V end was cut by 8 bases, the J end by 1 base, with 6 bases between.

This clone appeared a few times. The V and J genes are TRBV6-5 and TRBJ1-2, with D possibly being TRBD1 (5 bases). The CDR3 contains 13 residues. The germline V gene encodes CDR1 MNHEY and CDR2 SVGAGI. V was pared by 5 bases and J by 2 bases, with 9 bases between. CDR3 DNA sequence: TGTGCCAGCAGTCACGGACAAAACTATGGCTACACCTTC. It encodes CASSHGQNYGYTF.

This clone was seen a single time. The chain recombines TRBV7-2 with TRBJ2-5; D is undetermined. Trimming left V 0 bases short and J 5 bases short, with 13 bases between. The CDR3 consists of 15 residues. CDR1 is SGHTA, CDR2 FQGNSA, per germline. In nucleotides, the CDR3 is TGTGCCAGCAGCTTAGCCGCAGCCCCTCGGGAGACCCAGTACTTC. The encoded protein is CASSLAAAPRETQYF.

This clone appeared a single time. The chain is built from TRBV6-5 and TRBJ1-2; no definite D call. This CDR3 region has 14 residues. The germline V gene encodes CDR1 MNHEY and CDR2 SVGAGI. V lost 0 bases and J 8 bases, leaving 13 bases between the germline ends. The CDR3 here is CASSYSRTQDGYTF. CDR3 DNA sequence: TGTGCCAGCAGTTACTCTCGGACCCAGGACGGCTACACCTTC.

This clone has only one observation. This chain links TRBV28 with TRBJ2-7; 11 nucleotides agree with TRBD2. The CDR3 spans 17 residues. Unmatched junction bases numbered 8, after V lost 4 bases and J lost 0 bases. Germline V lookup: CDR1 MDHEN, CDR2 SYDVKM. CDR3 loop: CASSSRGLAASSYEQYF. For the CDR3, the DNA is TGTGCCAGCAGTTCTAGGGGACTAGCGGCTAGCTCCTACGAGCAGTACTTC.

The table lists this clone with a few counts. The chain combines TRBV25-1 with TRBJ2-7; TRBD1 matches 7 bases. The length of the CDR3 is 14 residues. CDR1 and CDR2 from the germline V gene are MGHDK and SYGVNS. J gave up 2 bases and V 6 bases, and 7 bases lay outside the gene matches. The CDR3 DNA sequence: TGTGCCAGCAGCCAACGACAGGGAACCTACGAGCAGTACTTC. It specifies CASSQRQGTYEQYF.

V usage is TRBV25-1 and J usage is TRBJ2-1, with TRBD2 identical over 8 bases. CDR1 and CDR2 (germline): MGHDK, SYGVNS. V gave up 2 bases and J gave up 4 bases; unmatched junction bases: 7. CDR3 length: 16 amino acids. Here the CDR3 reads CASSEPTSGHYNEQFF. The CDR3 DNA reads as TGTGCCAGCAGTGAACCCACTAGCGGTCATTACAATGAGCAGTTCTTC.

This clone has only a few counts. CDR3 protein: CSVGGRSSYGYTF. As DNA, the CDR3 is TGCAGCGTTGGGGGCAGAAGTTCCTATGGCTACACCTTC. The chain joins TRBV29-1 to TRBJ1-2; the D gene is possibly TRBD1 (5 bases). The CDR3 spans 13 residues. Between the trimmed V and J ends, which lost 4 bases and 4 bases, there was a span of 13 bases. Germline assignment: CDR1 SQVTM and CDR2 ANQGSEA.